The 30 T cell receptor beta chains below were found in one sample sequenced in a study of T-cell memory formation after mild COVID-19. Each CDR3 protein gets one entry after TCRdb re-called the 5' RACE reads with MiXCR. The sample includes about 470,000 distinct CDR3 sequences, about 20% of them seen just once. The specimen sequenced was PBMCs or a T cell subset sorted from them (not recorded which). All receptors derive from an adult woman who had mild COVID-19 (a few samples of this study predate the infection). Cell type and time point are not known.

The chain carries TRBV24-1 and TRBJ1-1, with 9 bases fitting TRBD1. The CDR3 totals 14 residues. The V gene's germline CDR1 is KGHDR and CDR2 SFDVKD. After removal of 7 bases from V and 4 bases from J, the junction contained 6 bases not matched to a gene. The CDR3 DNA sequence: TGTGCCACCAGCCCCGGGACAGGGCCCACTGAAGCTTTCTTT. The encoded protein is CATSPGTGPTEAFF.

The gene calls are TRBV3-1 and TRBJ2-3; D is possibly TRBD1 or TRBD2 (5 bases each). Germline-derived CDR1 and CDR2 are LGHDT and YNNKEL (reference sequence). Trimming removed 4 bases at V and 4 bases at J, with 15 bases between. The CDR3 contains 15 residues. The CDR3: CASSPGTGSADTQYF. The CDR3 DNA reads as TGTGCCAGCAGCCCAGGGACGGGCTCCGCAGATACGCAGTATTTT.

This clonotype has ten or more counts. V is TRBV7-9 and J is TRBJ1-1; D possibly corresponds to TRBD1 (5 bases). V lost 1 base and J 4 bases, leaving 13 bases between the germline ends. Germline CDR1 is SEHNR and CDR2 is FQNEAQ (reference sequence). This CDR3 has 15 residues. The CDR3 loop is CASSLGRGISTEAFF. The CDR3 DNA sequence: TGTGCCAGCAGCTTAGGGAGGGGAATAAGCACTGAAGCTTTCTTT.

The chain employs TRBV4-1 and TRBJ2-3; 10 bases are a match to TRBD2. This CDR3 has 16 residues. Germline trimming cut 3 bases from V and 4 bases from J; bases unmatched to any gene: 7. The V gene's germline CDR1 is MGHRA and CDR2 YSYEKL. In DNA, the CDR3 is TGCGCCAGCAGCCACCTGACAGGGACTAGCGCAGATACGCAGTATTTT. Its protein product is CASSHLTGTSADTQYF.

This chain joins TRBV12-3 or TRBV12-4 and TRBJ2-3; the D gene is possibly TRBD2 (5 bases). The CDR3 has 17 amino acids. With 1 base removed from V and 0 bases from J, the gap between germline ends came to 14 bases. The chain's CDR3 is CASSLVVRRTSTDTQYF. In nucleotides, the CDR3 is TGTGCCAGCAGTTTAGTCGTCAGGCGGACTAGCACAGATACGCAGTATTTT.

The CDR3 is CSVPAGTVYTFNYGYTF. The CDR3 bases are TGCAGCGTTCCAGCCGGGACAGTTTATACCTTTAACTATGGCTACACCTTC. The chain employs TRBV29-1 and TRBJ1-2, with 7 bases aligning to TRBD1. Trimming took 5 bases from V and 1 from J; bases not matched to a gene: 16. Germline-derived CDR1 and CDR2 are SQVTM and ANQGSEA. The CDR3 contains 17 residues.

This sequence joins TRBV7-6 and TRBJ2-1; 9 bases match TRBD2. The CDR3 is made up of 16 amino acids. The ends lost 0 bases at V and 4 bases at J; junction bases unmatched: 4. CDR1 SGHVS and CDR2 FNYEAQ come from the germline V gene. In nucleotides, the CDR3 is TGTGCCAGCAGCTTAGCCGGGACTAGCATTTACAATGAGCAGTTCTTC. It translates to CASSLAGTSIYNEQFF. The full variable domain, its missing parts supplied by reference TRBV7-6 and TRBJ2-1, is GAGVSQSPRYKVTKRGQDVALRCDPISGHVSLYWYRQALGQGPEFLTYFNYEAQQDKSGLPNDRFSAERPEGSISTLTIQRTEQRDSAMYRCASSLAGTSIYNEQFFGPGTRLTVL.

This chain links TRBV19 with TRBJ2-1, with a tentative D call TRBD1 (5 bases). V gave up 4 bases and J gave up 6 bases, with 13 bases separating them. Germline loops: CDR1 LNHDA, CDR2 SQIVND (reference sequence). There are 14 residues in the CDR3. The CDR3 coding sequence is TGTGCCAGTAGTACCGTGCAGGGTGGCAATGAGCAGTTCTTC. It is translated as CASSTVQGGNEQFF.

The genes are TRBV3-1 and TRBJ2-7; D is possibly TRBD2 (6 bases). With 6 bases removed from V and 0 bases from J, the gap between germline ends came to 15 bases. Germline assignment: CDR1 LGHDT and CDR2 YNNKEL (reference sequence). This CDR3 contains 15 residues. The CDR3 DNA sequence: TGTGCCAGCAGACTCGGGACTGTGAGCTCCTACGAGCAGTACTTC. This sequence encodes CASRLGTVSSYEQYF.

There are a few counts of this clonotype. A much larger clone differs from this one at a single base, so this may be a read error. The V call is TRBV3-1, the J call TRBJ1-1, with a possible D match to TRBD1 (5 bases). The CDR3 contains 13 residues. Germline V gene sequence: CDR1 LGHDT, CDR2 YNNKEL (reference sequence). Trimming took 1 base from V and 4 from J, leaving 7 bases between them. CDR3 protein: CASSQGGSTEAFF. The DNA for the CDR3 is TGTGCCAGCAGCCAAGGGGGGAGCACTGAAGCTTTCTTT. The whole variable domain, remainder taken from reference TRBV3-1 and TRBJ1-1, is DTAVSQTPKYLVTQMGNDKSIKCEQNLGHDTMYWYKQDSKKFLKIMFSYNNKELIINETVPNRFSPKSPDKAHLNLHINSLELGDSAVYFCASSQGGSTEAFFGQGTRLTVV.

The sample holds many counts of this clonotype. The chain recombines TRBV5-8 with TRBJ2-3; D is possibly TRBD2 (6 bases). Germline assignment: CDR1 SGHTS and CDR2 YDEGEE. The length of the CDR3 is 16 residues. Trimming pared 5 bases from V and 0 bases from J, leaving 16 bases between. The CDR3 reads CASRSPGLRSTDTQYF. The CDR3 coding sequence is TGTGCCAGCAGATCCCCGGGACTGAGAAGCACAGATACGCAGTATTTT.

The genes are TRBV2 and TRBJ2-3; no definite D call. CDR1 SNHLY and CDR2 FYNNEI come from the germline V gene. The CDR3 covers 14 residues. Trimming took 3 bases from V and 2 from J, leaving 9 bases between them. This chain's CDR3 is CASSDNTVTDTQYF. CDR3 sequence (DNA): TGTGCCAGCAGTGACAACACTGTCACAGATACGCAGTATTTT.

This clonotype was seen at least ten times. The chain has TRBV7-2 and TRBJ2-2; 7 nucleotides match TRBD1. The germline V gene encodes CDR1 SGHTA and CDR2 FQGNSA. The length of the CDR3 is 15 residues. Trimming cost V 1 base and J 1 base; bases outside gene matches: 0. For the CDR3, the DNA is TGTGCCAGCAGCTTAGGACAGGGGAACACCGGGGAGCTGTTTTTT. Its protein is CASSLGQGNTGELFF.

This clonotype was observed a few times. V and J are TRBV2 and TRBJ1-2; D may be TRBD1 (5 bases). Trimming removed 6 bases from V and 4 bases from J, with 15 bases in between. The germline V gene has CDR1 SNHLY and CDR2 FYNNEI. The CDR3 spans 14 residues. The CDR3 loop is CASSWVRAAYGYTF. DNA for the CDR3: TGTGCCAGCAGCTGGGTCAGGGCGGCCTATGGCTACACCTTC.

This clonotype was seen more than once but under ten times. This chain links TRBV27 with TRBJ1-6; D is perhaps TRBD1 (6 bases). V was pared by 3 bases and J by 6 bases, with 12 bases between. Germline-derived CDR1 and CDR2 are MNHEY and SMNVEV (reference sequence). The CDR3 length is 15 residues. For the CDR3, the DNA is TGTGCCAGCAGTTTGGGGGGGGCCGGTAATTCACCCCTCCACTTT. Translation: CASSLGGAGNSPLHF.

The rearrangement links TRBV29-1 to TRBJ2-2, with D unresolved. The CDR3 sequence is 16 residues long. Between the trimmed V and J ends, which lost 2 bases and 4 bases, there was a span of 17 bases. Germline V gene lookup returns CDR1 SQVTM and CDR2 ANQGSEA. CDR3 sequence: CSVESSLGLGTGELFF. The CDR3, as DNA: TGCAGCGTTGAATCTTCTCTCGGGTTGGGCACCGGGGAGCTGTTTTTT.

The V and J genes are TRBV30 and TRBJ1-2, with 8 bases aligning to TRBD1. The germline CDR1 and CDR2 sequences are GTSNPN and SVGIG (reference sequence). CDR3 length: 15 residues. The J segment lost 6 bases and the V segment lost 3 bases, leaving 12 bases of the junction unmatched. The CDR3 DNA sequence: TGTGCCTGGAGACGGACAGGGAGCCTCTCGGATGGCTACACCTTC. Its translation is CAWRRTGSLSDGYTF.

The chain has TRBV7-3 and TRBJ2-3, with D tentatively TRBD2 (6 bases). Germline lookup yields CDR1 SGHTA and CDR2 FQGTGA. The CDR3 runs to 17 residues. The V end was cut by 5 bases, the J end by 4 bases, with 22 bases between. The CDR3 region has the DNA TGTGCCAGCAGCCGTGACAACGTCCTCAGGGAGGCAGATACGCAGTATTTT. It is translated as CASSRDNVLREADTQYF.

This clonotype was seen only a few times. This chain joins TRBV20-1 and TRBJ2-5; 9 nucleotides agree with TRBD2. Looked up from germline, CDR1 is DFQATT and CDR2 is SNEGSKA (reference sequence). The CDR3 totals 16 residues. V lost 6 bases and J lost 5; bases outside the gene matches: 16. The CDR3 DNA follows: TGCAGTGCCGCCGGAGGTAGCGGGAGTTTTAGCGAGACCCAGTACTTC. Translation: CSAAGGSGSFSETQYF.

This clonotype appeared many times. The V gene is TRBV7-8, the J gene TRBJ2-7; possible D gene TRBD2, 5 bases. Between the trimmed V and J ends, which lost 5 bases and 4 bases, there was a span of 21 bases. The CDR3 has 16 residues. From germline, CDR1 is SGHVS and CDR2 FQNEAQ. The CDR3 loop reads CASSQPIGLELYEQYF. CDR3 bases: TGTGCCAGCAGCCAGCCGATTGGACTGGAGTTGTACGAGCAGTACTTC. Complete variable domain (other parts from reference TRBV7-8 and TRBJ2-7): GAGVSQSPRYKVAKRGQDVALRCDPISGHVSLFWYQQALGQGPEFLTYFQNEAQLDKSGLPSDRFFAERPEGSVSTLKIQRTQQEDSAVYLCASSQPIGLELYEQYFGPGTRLTVT.

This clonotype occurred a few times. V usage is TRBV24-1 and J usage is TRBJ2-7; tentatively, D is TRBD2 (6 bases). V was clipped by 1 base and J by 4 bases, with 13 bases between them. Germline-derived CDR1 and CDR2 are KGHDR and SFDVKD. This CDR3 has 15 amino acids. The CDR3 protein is CATSDLVGTSYEQYF. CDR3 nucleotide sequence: TGTGCCACCAGTGATTTAGTCGGGACTTCTTACGAGCAGTACTTC.

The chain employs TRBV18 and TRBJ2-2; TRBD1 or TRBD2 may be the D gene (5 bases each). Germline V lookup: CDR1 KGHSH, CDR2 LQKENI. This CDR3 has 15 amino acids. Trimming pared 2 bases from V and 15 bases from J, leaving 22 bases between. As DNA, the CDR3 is TGTGCCAGCTCACCAGCACGCATGGGACCGGGGATATTGTTTTTT. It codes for CASSPARMGPGILFF.

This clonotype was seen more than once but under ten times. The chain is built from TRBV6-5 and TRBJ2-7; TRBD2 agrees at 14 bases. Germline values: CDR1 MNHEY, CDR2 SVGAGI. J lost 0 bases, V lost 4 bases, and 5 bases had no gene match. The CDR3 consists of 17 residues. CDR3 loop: CASSSGTSGGSSYEQYF. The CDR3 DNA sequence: TGTGCCAGCAGTTCAGGGACTAGCGGGGGTAGCTCCTACGAGCAGTACTTC.

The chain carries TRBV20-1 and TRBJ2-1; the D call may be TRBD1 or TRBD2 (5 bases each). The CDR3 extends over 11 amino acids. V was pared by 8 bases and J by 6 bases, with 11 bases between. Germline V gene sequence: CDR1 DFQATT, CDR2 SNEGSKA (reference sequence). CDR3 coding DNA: TGCAGTCCCCGGGACCGCAATGAGCAGTTCTTC. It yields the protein CSPRDRNEQFF.

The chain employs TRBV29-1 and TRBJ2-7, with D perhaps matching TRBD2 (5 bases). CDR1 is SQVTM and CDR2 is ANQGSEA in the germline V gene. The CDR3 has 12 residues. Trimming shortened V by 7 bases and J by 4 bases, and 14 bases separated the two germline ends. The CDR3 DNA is TGCAGCGCTTTCCGTGAGGGATACGAGCAGTACTTC. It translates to CSAFREGYEQYF.

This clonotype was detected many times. This CDR3 reads CASSAWGQFF. CDR3 DNA sequence: TGTGCCAGCAGTGCCTGGGGGCAGTTCTTC. The chain employs TRBV6-5 and TRBJ2-1; D call uncertain. Germline CDR1 reads MNHEY; CDR2 reads SVGAGI. Trimming pared 5 bases from V and 12 bases from J, leaving 8 bases between. This CDR3 has 10 amino acids.

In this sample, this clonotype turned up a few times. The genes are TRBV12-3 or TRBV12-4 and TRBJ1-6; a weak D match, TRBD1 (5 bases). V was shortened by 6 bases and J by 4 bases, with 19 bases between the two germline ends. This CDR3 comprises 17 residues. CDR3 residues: CASSRRGGQTYNSPLHF. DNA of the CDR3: TGTGCCAGCAGCCGGAGGGGAGGACAAACTTATAATTCACCCCTCCACTTT.

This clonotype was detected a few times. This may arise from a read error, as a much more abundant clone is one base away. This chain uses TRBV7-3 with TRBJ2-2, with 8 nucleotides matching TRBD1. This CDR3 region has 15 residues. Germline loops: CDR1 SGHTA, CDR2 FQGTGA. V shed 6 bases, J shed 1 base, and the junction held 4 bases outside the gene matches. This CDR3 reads CASRSGTGNTGELFF. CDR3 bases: TGTGCCAGCAGATCCGGGACAGGGAACACCGGGGAGCTGTTTTTT.

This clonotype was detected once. The CDR3 DNA reads as TGCAGCGTTGCAGATCCGGGACAGGGGGGAAGCTCCTACAATGAGCAGTTCTTC. Amino acids: CSVADPGQGGSSYNEQFF. The V gene is TRBV29-1, the J gene TRBJ2-1, with 11 nucleotides matching TRBD1. Per the germline V gene, CDR1 is SQVTM and CDR2 is ANQGSEA. The V segment lost 4 bases and the J segment 0 bases; nucleotides outside the gene matches: 11. CDR3 length: 18 residues.

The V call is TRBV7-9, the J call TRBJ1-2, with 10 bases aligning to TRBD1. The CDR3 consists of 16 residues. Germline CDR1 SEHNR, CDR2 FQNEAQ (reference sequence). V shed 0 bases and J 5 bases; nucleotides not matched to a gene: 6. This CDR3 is CASSLAQGQGHYGYTF. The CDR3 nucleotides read TGTGCCAGCAGCTTAGCGCAGGGACAGGGGCATTATGGCTACACCTTC.